Sequencing of this TCR beta chain was carried out in a study of shared clonotypes between healthy human individuals. Background on the study: CD4 naive and memory got three plates each, CD8 naive two, CD8 memory one. Whole-study findings and limits: Incompleteness in sorted-subset sequencing, despite large depth, was shown by rarefaction.

Details on this clone: Its matching antigen is unknown.

The repertoire was sequenced with immunoSEQ multiplex PCR; TCRdb's copy has only in-frame clones and lacks some. The sample holds about 2,100,000 clones, about 93% seen once. This CDR3 contains 13 residues. Germline V gene lookup returns CDR1 GTSNPN and CDR2 SVGIG (reference sequence). Naive CD8 cells lacked CD45RO and underwent positive selection for CCR7, leaving out terminally differentiated effector memory CD45RA+ cells. This receptor was taken from a man in his late teens or twenties in good health. Some clones in this sample may be carry-over from other donors' samples. The rearrangement uses TRBV30 and TRBJ2-5, with no clear D. TRBJ2-7 matches the DNA end more closely, so the J call is doubtful. Sequencing input: naive CD8+ T cells from PBMCs. DNA for the CDR3: TGTGCCTGGAGTGTACCGTGGGAAAACGAGCAGTACTTC. Protein product: CAWSVPWENEQYF.